This entry lists 27 T cell receptor beta chains sequenced from one sample in a study of shared clonotypes between healthy human individuals. The data were produced by immunoSEQ multiplex PCR, yet TCRdb's version contains in-frame clones alone and is incomplete. The sample gives about 1,800,000 clones, about 94% of which show up once; approximately 1.2% is in the top ten. CD45RO-negative, CCR7-positively selected cells formed the naive CD8 fraction, excluding terminally differentiated effector memory CD45RA+ cells. Sample: naive CD8+ T cells sorted from blood. The receptors stem from a man aged 18 to 30 in good health.

V is TRBV7-8 and J is TRBJ2-2; possibly TRBD1 for D (6 bases). The CDR3 contains 11 residues. V was clipped by 11 bases and J by 4 bases, with 8 bases between them. Per germline, CDR1 SGHVS and CDR2 FQNEAQ. CDR3 loop: CALGGTGELFF. CDR3 nucleotides: TGTGCCCTAGGGGGCACCGGGGAGCTGTTTTTT.

The chain recombines TRBV27 with TRBJ1-1; 7 bases fit TRBD1. Germline V lookup: CDR1 MNHEY, CDR2 SMNVEV (reference sequence). The CDR3 covers 16 residues. The trim removed 2 bases at V and 4 bases at J, leaving 10 bases unmatched. The CDR3 DNA sequence: TGTGCCAGCAGTTTACCCAGGGGGGGGCGCGGCACTGAAGCTTTCTTT. Protein: CASSLPRGGRGTEAFF.

DNA for the CDR3: TGTGCCAGCAGCAAATTCGGACAGGGCCTAGAGCAGTACTTC. Translation: CASSKFGQGLEQYF. This sequence joins TRBV9 and TRBJ2-7, with 8 bases that match TRBD1. Germline V gene data show CDR1 as SGDLS and CDR2 as YYNGEE. V was pared by 4 bases and J by 7 bases, with 10 bases of the junction left unmatched. The CDR3 has 14 amino acids.

Notes on this clone: This sample also contains other DNA sequences that code for the same CDR3. V usage is TRBV7-9 and J usage is TRBJ1-1; TRBD1 agrees at 9 bases. This CDR3 region has 14 residues. Germline CDR1 SEHNR, CDR2 FQNEAQ (reference sequence). With 1 base clipped from V and 5 bases from J, the junction kept 2 bases outside the gene matches. CDR3 loop: CASSLVQGATEAFF. The CDR3 DNA follows: TGTGCCAGCAGCTTAGTACAGGGGGCTACTGAAGCTTTCTTT. Full variable domain (remainder filled in from reference TRBV7-9 and TRBJ1-1): DTGVSQNPRHKITKRGQNVTFRCDPISEHNRLYWYRQTLGQGPEFLTYFQNEAQLEKSRLLSDRFSAERPKGSFSTLEIQRTEQGDSAMYLCASSLVQGATEAFFGQGTRLTVV.

J is TRBJ1-5 and V is TRBV7-3; D gene uncertain. The CDR3 sequence is 15 residues long. V shed 0 bases and J shed 5 bases, with 11 bases lying between them. Germline V lookup: CDR1 SGHTA, CDR2 FQGTGA. This chain's CDR3 is CASSLTKTADQPQHF. The CDR3 bases are TGTGCCAGCAGCTTAACGAAAACGGCTGATCAGCCCCAGCATTTT.

The genes are TRBV9 and TRBJ1-5; D not resolved. This CDR3 region has 14 residues. V lost 4 bases, J lost 6 bases, and 14 bases lay in between. Looked up from germline, CDR1 is SGDLS and CDR2 is YYNGEE. For the CDR3, the DNA is TGTGCCAGCAGCTCATCCGGCCAAATTCAGCCCCAGCATTTT. Translating gives CASSSSGQIQPQHF.

J is TRBJ2-1 and V is TRBV6-5, with D unresolved. V lost 5 bases and J 4 bases, leaving 9 bases between the germline ends. CDR1 MNHEY and CDR2 SVGAGI come from the germline V gene. The CDR3 extends over 13 amino acids. The CDR3 DNA reads TGTGCCAGCAGTCACGACCCGTACAATGAGCAGTTCTTC. Translation: CASSHDPYNEQFF.

The CDR3 DNA is TGTGCCAGCAGCTTAGACAAGAACACTGAAGCTTTCTTT. It specifies CASSLDKNTEAFF. The chain is built from TRBV5-5 and TRBJ1-1; no definite D call. This CDR3 region has 13 residues. The ends were cut back, 2 bases at V and 1 base at J, with 6 bases in the middle. Per germline, CDR1 SGHKS and CDR2 YYEKEE (reference sequence).

This chain connects TRBV30 to TRBJ2-3; 8 positions agree with TRBD2. The length of the CDR3 is 16 residues. Germline CDR1 is GTSNPN and CDR2 is SVGIG (reference sequence). The V segment lost 1 base and the J segment 0 bases; nucleotides outside the gene matches: 6. In DNA form, the CDR3 reads TGTGCCTGGAGTGCTTTAGCGGGGTCTAGCACAGATACGCAGTATTTT. Protein sequence: CAWSALAGSSTDTQYF.

This chain joins TRBV6-5 and TRBJ2-7; maybe TRBD2 (5 bases). CDR3 length equals 15 residues. Germline V lookup: CDR1 MNHEY, CDR2 SVGAGI. V was shortened by 6 bases and J by 0 bases, with 15 bases between the two germline ends. The DNA of the CDR3 is TGTGCCAGCAGGGTGAGCGGTGAGAGCTCCTACGAGCAGTACTTC. Its protein is CASRVSGESSYEQYF.

This chain uses TRBV6-5 with TRBJ1-4; 11 bases fit TRBD1. Germline trimming cut 5 bases from V and 7 bases from J; bases unmatched to any gene: 6. From germline, CDR1 is MNHEY and CDR2 SVGAGI. This CDR3 is built from 15 residues. The CDR3 DNA is TGTGCCAGCAGTACCGGACAGGGGGCGCGTGAAAAACTGTTTTTT. This sequence encodes CASSTGQGAREKLFF.

A single count supports this clone. This chain joins TRBV27 and TRBJ2-1; D ambiguous. The CDR3 is 15 amino acids. The V gene lost 6 bases and the J gene lost 3 bases, with 15 bases spanning the gap. The germline gives CDR1 MNHEY, CDR2 SMNVEV (reference sequence). The CDR3 loop is CASRLTVDDYNEQFF. In DNA form, the CDR3 reads TGTGCCAGCAGACTCACGGTCGACGACTACAATGAGCAGTTCTTC.

V is TRBV6-1 and J is TRBJ2-1, with 8 nucleotides matching TRBD2. The CDR3 runs to 15 residues. Trimming cost V 6 bases and J 1 base; bases outside gene matches: 5. Germline-derived CDR1 and CDR2 are MNHNS and SASEGT. CDR3 nucleotide sequence: TGTGCCAGCAGGTTTAGCGGGACTTCCTACAATGAGCAGTTCTTC. It translates to CASRFSGTSYNEQFF.

The gene calls are TRBV30 and TRBJ2-3; TRBD2 matches 8 bases. The V gene's germline CDR1 is GTSNPN and CDR2 SVGIG (reference sequence). The CDR3 totals 14 residues. The J segment lost 5 bases and the V segment lost 4 bases, leaving 8 bases of the junction unmatched. The CDR3 sequence is CAWNLAGLRDTQYF. CDR3 in DNA: TGTGCCTGGAACTTAGCGGGACTCAGAGATACGCAGTATTTT.

CDR3 loop: CASSPPTSGYEQYF. CDR3 in DNA: TGTGCCAGCTCACCGCCGACTAGCGGCTACGAGCAGTACTTC. The chain couples TRBV18 to TRBJ2-7, with 9 nucleotides matching TRBD2. V gave up 3 bases and J gave up 3 bases; unmatched junction bases: 3. The CDR3 consists of 14 residues. Looked up from germline, CDR1 is KGHSH and CDR2 is LQKENI.

As concerns this clone: The sample has other DNA sequences that encode this CDR3 too. J is TRBJ2-3 and V is TRBV28, with TRBD2 matching over 7 bases. Germline assignment: CDR1 MDHEN and CDR2 SYDVKM. The CDR3 extends over 14 amino acids. Unmatched junction bases numbered 1, after V lost 3 bases and J lost 1 base. DNA for the CDR3: TGTGCCAGCAGTTTCAGCGGGGGCACAGATACGCAGTATTTT. This sequence encodes CASSFSGGTDTQYF.

This chain joins TRBV27 and TRBJ2-2; 9 nucleotides line up with TRBD1. Germline lookup yields CDR1 MNHEY and CDR2 SMNVEV (reference sequence). This CDR3 has 17 residues. The V segment lost 5 bases and the J segment 4 bases; nucleotides outside the gene matches: 11. Here the CDR3 DNA reads TGTGCCAGCAGTCTAAGGCTACAGGGGGCCGGCACCGGGGAGCTGTTTTTT. This encodes CASSLRLQGAGTGELFF.

As to this clone: The sample contains more than one DNA sequence encoding this CDR3. This rearrangement joins TRBV5-1 to TRBJ2-7; D is ambiguous. V was cut by 2 bases and J by 1 base, with 7 bases left in between. This CDR3 has 13 amino acids. Germline CDR1 SGHRS, CDR2 YFSETQ. The CDR3 reads CASSFTASYEQYF. As DNA, the CDR3 is TGCGCCAGCAGCTTCACAGCTTCCTACGAGCAGTACTTC.

The rearrangement joins TRBV11-2 to TRBJ2-7; D is unresolved. Germline loops: CDR1 SGHAT, CDR2 FQNNGV. CDR3 length: 14 amino acids. Trimming pared 0 bases from V and 2 bases from J, leaving 8 bases between. This CDR3 is CASSLEVGTYEQYF. In DNA, the CDR3 is TGTGCCAGCAGCTTAGAGGTGGGCACCTACGAGCAGTACTTC.

A single count supports this clone. CDR3 sequence: CSVYTGSSYEQYF. CDR3 nucleotide sequence: TGCAGCGTTTATACCGGGAGTTCCTACGAGCAGTACTTC. This chain uses TRBV29-1 with TRBJ2-7, with TRBD2 as a possible D gene (6 bases). The V and J ends lost 5 bases and 1 base respectively, with 12 bases between them. This CDR3 spans 13 amino acids. Per the germline V gene, CDR1 is SQVTM and CDR2 is ANQGSEA.

To note about this clone: This same CDR3 is encoded by further DNA sequences in the sample. This rearrangement joins TRBV19 to TRBJ1-2; 8 positions agree with TRBD1. CDR3 length: 13 amino acids. J was trimmed by 4 bases and V by 6 bases; bases with no gene match: 4. Germline CDR1 is LNHDA and CDR2 is SQIVND (reference sequence). The CDR3 region is CASSPGTGYGYTF. The CDR3, as DNA: TGTGCCAGTAGCCCCGGGACAGGCTATGGCTACACCTTC. Full variable domain (rest looked up from reference TRBV19 and TRBJ1-2): DGGITQSPKYLFRKEGQNVTLSCEQNLNHDAMYWYRQDPGQGLRLIYYSQIVNDFQKGDIAEGYSVSREKKESFPLTVTSAQKNPTAFYLCASSPGTGYGYTFGSGTRLTVV.

This CDR3 reads CASSLASADYYNSPLHF. CDR3 nucleotide sequence: TGTGCCAGCAGTTTGGCCTCGGCGGATTACTATAATTCACCCCTCCACTTT. The rearrangement joins TRBV27 to TRBJ1-6; no definite D call. The CDR3 loop spans 17 amino acids. Germline V CDR1 and CDR2: MNHEY, SMNVEV (reference sequence). Trimming left V 3 bases short and J 3 bases short, with 15 bases between.

To note about this clone: Other DNA sequences in the same sample also yield this CDR3. The chain carries TRBV9 and TRBJ2-1; 7 nucleotides agree with TRBD2. The CDR3 has 16 amino acids. CDR1 and CDR2 from the germline V gene are SGDLS and YYNGEE. V shed 0 bases, J shed 2 bases, and the junction held 5 bases outside the gene matches. The CDR3 DNA reads TGTGCCAGCAGCGTAGGTGGGGGAGGGCCCTACAATGAGCAGTTCTTC. This gives the protein CASSVGGGGPYNEQFF.

The V call is TRBV2, the J call TRBJ2-7; 7 bases map to TRBD1. The CDR3 is made up of 13 amino acids. Germline trimming cut 7 bases from V and 5 bases from J; bases unmatched to any gene: 8. The germline gives CDR1 SNHLY, CDR2 FYNNEI. DNA of the CDR3: TGTGCCAGCAATAGGGGGCGGATCGACGAGCAGTACTTC. This codes for CASNRGRIDEQYF.

On this clone: Other nucleotide sequences in the sample specify the same CDR3. The chain recombines TRBV27 with TRBJ2-1; 11 nucleotides match TRBD2. Germline V lookup: CDR1 MNHEY, CDR2 SMNVEV (reference sequence). Trimming cost V 4 bases and J 2 bases; bases outside gene matches: 7. This CDR3 is built from 17 residues. The CDR3 nucleotides are TGTGCCAGCAGTTCGCGCTTAGCGGGGGGGCCCTACAATGAGCAGTTCTTC. Its protein product is CASSSRLAGGPYNEQFF.

V and J are TRBV11-2 and TRBJ2-3, with a tentative D call TRBD1 (5 bases). CDR3 size: 13 residues. CDR1 and CDR2 from the germline V gene are SGHAT and FQNNGV. V shed 2 bases and J shed 4 bases, with 7 bases lying between them. The CDR3 DNA reads TGTGCCAGCAGCTTAAAGGGGTCAGATACGCAGTATTTT. Its translation is CASSLKGSDTQYF.

On this clone itself: Other DNA sequences in the sample encode the same CDR3. This rearrangement joins TRBV27 to TRBJ2-1; 9 positions agree with TRBD2. V lost 2 bases and J lost 2; bases outside the gene matches: 1. This CDR3 has 15 residues. CDR1 is MNHEY, CDR2 SMNVEV, per germline (reference sequence). The CDR3, as DNA: TGTGCCAGCAGTTTAGCGGGGGGGCCCTACAATGAGCAGTTCTTC. Translation gives CASSLAGGPYNEQFF.